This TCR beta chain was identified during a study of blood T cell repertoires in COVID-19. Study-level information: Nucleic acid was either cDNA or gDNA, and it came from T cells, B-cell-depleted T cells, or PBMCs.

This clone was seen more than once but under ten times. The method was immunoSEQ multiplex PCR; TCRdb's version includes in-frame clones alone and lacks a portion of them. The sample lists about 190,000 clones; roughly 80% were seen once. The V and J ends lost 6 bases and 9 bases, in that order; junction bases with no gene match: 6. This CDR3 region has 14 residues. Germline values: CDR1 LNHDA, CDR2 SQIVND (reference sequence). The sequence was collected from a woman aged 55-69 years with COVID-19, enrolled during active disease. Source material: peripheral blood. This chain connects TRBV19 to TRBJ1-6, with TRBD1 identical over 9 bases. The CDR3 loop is CASRGTGIGSPLHF. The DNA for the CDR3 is TGTGCCAGTAGGGGGACAGGGATCGGTTCACCCCTCCACTTT.